The clone carrying this TCR beta chain was observed many times. Its antigen is still unknown. The sample is drawn from a study of T-cell reconstitution after alpha-beta-depleted transplantation in children. Study-wide findings and caveats: The origin of alpha-beta T cells about two months after transplant was reportedly several hundred expanded graft clones.

A library of TCRbeta sequences, prepared with unique molecular identifiers, was generated. One entry per CDR3 protein, called by TCRdb with MiXCR from the PCR reads. The top ten hold around 7.5% of the sample, which has about 290,000 distinct CDR3 sequences, around 9.1% seen once. The clonotype originates from a boy under two years old with acute myeloid leukemia, due to receive a stem cell transplant. This sample comprised PBMCs, obtained before TCRalphabeta/CD19-depleted stem cell transplant.

The DNA for the CDR3 is TGCGCCAGCAGCTCTCAGGGGGCCAGCTCCTACGAGCAGTACTTC. This translates into CASSSQGASSYEQYF. The chain combines TRBV5-1 with TRBJ2-7; 8 bases map to TRBD1. CDR3 length: 15 amino acids. Germline V CDR1 and CDR2: SGHRS, YFSETQ. Trimming at V came to 3 bases and at J to 0 bases, leaving 5 bases not matched to a gene.